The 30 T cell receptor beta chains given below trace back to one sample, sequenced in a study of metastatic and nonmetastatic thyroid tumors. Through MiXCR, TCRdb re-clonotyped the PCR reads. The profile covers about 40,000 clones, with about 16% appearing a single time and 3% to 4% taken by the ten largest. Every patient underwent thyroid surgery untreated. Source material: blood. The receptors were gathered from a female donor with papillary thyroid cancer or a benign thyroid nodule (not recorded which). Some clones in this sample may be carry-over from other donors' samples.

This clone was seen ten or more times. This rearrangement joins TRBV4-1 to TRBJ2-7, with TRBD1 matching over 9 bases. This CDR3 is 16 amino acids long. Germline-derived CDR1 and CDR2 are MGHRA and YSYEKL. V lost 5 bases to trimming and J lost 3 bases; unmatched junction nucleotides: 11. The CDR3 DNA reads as TGCGCCAGCAGCTACGCCCCGGGACAGGGTTTCTACGAGCAGTACTTC. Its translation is CASSYAPGQGFYEQYF.

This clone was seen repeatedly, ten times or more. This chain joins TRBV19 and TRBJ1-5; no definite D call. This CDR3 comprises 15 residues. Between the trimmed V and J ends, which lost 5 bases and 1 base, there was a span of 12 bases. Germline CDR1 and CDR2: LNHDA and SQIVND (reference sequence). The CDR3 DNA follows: TGTGCCAGTAGTTTACAAGGAAAAAGCAATCAGCCCCAGCATTTT. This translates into CASSLQGKSNQPQHF. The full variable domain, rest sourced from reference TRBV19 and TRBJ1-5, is DGGITQSPKYLFRKEGQNVTLSCEQNLNHDAMYWYRQDPGQGLRLIYYSQIVNDFQKGDIAEGYSVSREKKESFPLTVTSAQKNPTAFYLCASSLQGKSNQPQHFGDGTRLSIL.

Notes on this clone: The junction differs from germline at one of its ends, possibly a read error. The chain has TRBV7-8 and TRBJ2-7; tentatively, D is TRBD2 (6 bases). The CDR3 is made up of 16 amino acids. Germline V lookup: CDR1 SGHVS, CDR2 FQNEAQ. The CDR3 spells CASSLSASAGSYEQYF. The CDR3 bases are TGTGCCAGTAGCTTATCCGCTAGCGCGGGATCCTACGAGCAGTACTTC.

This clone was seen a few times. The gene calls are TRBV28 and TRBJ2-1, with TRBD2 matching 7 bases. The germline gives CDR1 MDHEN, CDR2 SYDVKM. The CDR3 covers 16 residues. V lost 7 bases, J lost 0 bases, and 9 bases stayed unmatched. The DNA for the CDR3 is TGTGCCAGCATTTTCTTGACTAGCCACTCCTACAATGAGCAGTTCTTC. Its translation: CASIFLTSHSYNEQFF. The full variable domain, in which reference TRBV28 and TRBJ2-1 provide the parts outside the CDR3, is DVKVTQSSRYLVKRTGEKVFLECVQDMDHENMFWYRQDPGLGLRLIYFSYDVKMKEKGDIPEGYSVSREKKERFSLILESASTNQTSMYLCASIFLTSHSYNEQFFGPGTRLTVL.

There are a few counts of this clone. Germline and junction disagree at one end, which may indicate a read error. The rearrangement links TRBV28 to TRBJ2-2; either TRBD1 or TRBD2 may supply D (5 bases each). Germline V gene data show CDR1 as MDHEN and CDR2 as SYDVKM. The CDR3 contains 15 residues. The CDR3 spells CASSPGPGYTEELFF. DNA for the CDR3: TGTGCCAGCAGCCCGGGACCTGGTTACACCGAGGAGCTGTTTTTT.

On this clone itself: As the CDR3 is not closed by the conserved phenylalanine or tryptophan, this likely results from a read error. CDR3 DNA: TGTGCCGGCATCGAGGGACTGTACTCCTACAATGAGCAGTTCCTC. Translated: CAGIEGLYSYNEQFL. This sequence joins TRBV6-1 and TRBJ2-1, with D perhaps matching TRBD2 (6 bases). The CDR3 consists of 15 residues. Germline CDR1 and CDR2: MNHNS and SASEGT. The V end was cut by 11 bases, the J end by 0 bases, with 17 bases between.

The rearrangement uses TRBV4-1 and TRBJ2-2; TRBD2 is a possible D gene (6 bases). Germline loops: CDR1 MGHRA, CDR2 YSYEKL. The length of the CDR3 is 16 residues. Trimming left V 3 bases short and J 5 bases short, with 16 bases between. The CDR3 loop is CASSQPGRGNTGELFF. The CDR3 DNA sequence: TGCGCCAGCAGCCAGCCGGGGCGGGGAAATACCGGGGAGCTGTTTTTT.

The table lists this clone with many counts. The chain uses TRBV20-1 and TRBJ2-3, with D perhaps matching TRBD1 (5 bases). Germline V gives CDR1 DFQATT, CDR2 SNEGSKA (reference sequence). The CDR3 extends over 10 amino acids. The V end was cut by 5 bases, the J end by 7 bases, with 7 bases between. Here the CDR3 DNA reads TGCAGTGCTCCAGGGTATACGCAGTATTTT. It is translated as CSAPGYTQYF.

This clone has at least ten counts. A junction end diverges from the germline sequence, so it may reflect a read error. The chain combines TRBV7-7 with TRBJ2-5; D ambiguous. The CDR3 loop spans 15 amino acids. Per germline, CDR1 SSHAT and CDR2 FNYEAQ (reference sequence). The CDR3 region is CASSLGRNHQETQYF. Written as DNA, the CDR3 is TGTGCTAGCAGCTTAGGTCGGAACCACCAAGAGACCCAGTACTTC.

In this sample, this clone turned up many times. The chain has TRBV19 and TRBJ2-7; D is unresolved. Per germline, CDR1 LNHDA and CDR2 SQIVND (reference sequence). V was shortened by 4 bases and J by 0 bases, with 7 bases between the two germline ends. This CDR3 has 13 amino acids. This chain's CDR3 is CASSSVSSYEQYF. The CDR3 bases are TGTGCCAGTAGTAGCGTTAGCTCCTACGAGCAGTACTTC.

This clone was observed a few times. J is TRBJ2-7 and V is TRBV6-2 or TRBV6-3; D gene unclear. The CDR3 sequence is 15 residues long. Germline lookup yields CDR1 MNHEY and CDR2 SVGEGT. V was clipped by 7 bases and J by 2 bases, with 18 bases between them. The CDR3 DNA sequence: TGTGCCAGCACCAAAATTCCGGATCAAGCCTACGAGCAGTACTTC. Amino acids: CASTKIPDQAYEQYF.

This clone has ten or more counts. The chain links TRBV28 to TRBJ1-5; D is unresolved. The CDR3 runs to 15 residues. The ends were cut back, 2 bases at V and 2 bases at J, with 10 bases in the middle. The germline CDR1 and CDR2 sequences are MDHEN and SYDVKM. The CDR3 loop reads CASSLRSPGNQPQHF. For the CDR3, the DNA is TGTGCCAGCAGTTTAAGGTCCCCGGGCAATCAGCCCCAGCATTTT.

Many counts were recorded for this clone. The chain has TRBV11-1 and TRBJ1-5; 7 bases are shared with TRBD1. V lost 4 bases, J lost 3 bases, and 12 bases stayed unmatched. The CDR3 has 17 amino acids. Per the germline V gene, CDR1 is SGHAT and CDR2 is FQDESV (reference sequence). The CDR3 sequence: CASSSSGGYANNQPQHF. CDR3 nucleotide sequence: TGTGCCAGCAGCTCTTCAGGGGGGTATGCGAACAATCAGCCCCAGCATTTT.

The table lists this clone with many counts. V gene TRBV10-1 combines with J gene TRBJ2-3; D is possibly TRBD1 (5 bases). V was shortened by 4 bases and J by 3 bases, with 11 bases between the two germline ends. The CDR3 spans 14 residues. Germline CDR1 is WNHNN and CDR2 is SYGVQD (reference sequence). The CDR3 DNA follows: TGCGCCAGCAGTGCCCCAGGGAATACAGATACGCAGTATTTT. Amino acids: CASSAPGNTDTQYF.

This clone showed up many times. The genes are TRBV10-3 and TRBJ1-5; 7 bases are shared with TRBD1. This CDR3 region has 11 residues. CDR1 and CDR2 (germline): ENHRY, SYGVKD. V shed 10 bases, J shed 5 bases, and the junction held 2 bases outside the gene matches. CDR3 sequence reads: CATGQHQPQHF. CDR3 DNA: TGTGCCACGGGACAGCATCAGCCCCAGCATTTT.

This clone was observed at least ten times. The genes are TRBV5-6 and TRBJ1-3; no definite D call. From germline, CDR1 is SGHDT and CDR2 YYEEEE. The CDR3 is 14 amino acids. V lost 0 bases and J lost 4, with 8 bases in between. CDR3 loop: CASSLAPGGNTIYF. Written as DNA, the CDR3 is TGTGCCAGCAGCTTGGCTCCCGGGGGAAACACCATATATTTT.

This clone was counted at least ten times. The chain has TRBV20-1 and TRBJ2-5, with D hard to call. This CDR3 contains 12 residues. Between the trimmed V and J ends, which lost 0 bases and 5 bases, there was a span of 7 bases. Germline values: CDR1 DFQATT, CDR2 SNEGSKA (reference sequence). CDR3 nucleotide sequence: TGCAGTGCTAGAGAGAGGTGGGAGACCCAGTACTTC. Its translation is CSARERWETQYF.

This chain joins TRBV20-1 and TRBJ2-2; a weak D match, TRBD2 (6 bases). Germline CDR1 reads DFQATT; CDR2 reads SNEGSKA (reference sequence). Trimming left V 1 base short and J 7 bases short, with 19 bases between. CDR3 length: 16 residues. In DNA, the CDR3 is TGCAGTGCTAGAGTAGGGCTGGGAGGAGGTATCGGGGAGCTGTTTTTT. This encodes CSARVGLGGGIGELFF.

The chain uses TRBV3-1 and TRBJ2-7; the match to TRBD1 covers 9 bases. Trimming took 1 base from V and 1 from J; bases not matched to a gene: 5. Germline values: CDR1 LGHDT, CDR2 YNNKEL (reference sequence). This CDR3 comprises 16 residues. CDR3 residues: CASSQGTGTGSYEQYF. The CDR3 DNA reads TGTGCCAGCAGCCAAGGAACCGGGACAGGGTCCTACGAGCAGTACTTC.

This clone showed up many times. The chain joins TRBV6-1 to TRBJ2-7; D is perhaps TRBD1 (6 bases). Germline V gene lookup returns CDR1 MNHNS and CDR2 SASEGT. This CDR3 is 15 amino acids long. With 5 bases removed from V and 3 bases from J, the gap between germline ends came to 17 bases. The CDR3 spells CASSLGRTAYYEQYF. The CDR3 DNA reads TGTGCCAGCAGTCTAGGTAGGACAGCTTACTACGAGCAGTACTTC.

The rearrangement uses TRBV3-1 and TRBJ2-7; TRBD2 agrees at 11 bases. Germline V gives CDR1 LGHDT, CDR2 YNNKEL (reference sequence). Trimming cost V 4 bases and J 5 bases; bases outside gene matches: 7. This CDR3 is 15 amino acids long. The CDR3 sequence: CASSPHSGGANEQYF. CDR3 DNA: TGTGCCAGCAGCCCCCATAGCGGGGGGGCGAACGAGCAGTACTTC.

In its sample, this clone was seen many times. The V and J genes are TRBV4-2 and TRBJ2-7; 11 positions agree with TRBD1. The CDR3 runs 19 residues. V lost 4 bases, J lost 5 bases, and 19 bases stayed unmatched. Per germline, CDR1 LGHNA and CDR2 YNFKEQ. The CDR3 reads CASSPYGRSSDRGLDEQYF. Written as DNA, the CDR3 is TGTGCCAGCAGCCCATACGGCCGATCCTCGGACAGGGGGCTCGACGAGCAGTACTTC.

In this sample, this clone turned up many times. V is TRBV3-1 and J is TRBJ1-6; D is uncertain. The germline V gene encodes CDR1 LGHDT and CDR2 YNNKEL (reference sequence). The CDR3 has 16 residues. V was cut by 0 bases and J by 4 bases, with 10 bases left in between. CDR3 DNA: TGTGCCAGCAGCCAAGATACCGCCGGTTATAATTCACCCCTCCACTTT. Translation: CASSQDTAGYNSPLHF.

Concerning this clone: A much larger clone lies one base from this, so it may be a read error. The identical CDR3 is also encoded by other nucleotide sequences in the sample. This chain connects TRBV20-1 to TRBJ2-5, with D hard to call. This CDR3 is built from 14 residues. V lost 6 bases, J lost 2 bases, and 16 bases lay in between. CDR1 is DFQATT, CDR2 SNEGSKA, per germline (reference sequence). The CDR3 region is CSAIPLGRQETQYF. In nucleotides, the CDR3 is TGCAGTGCCATACCCCTCGGACGGCAAGAGACCCAGTACTTC.

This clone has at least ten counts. CDR3 nucleotides: TGTGCCAGCAGCCCCCGACTAGCGATAACCTACAATGAGCAGTTCTTC. It encodes CASSPRLAITYNEQFF. The chain recombines TRBV11-2 with TRBJ2-1, with TRBD2 identical over 8 bases. V trimming: 5 bases; J trimming: 2 bases; junction bases outside the gene matches: 8. Germline values: CDR1 SGHAT, CDR2 FQNNGV. This CDR3 contains 16 residues.

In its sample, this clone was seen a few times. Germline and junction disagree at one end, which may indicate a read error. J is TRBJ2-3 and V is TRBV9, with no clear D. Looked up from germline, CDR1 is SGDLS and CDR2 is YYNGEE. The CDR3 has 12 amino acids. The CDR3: CANSVGEDTQYF. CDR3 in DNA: TGTGCCAACAGCGTAGGTGAGGATACGCAGTATTTT.

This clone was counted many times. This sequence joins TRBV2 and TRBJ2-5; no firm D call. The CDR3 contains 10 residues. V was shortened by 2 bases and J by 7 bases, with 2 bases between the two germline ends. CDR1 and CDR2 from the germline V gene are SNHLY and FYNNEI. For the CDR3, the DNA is TGTGCCAGCAGTGAATGGACCCAGTACTTC. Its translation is CASSEWTQYF.

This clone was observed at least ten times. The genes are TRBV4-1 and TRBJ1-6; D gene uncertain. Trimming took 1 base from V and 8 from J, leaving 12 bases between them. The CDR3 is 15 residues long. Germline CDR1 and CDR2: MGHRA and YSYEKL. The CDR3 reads CASSQASAGYSPLHF. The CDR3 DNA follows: TGCGCCAGCAGCCAAGCCTCGGCAGGCTATTCACCCCTCCACTTT.

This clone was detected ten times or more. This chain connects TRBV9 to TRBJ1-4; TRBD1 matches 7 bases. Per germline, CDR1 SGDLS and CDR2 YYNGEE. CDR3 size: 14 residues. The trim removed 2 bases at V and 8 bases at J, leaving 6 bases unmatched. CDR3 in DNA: TGTGCCAGCAGCGTGACAGGGATAAGGGAAAAACTGTTTTTT. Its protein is CASSVTGIREKLFF.

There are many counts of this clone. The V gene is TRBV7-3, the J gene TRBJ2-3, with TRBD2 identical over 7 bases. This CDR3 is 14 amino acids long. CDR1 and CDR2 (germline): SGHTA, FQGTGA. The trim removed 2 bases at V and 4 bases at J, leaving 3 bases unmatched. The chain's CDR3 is CASSLSSGADTQYF. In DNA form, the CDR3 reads TGTGCCAGCAGCTTATCGAGCGGGGCAGATACGCAGTATTTT.